This T cell receptor (beta chain) stems from a study of blood T cell repertoires in COVID-19 (dated by TCRdb to the early 2020s). In terms of the full investigation: The collaborator samples originated in the United States, Italy and Spain and spanned the acute and convalescent phases of COVID-19. Where available, HLA class I and class II types were taken from metadata supplied by the sample provider and were not determined by assay-based typing. A freely available public database, intended as a resource for researchers studying the immune response to SARS-CoV-2, is where the repertoires were released. The samples were drawn from two sources: the first 160 participants of the ongoing ImmuneRACE study, and 1,254 subjects contributed by 6 global collaborators. Sample metadata almost always included a de-identified subject ID, COVID-19 status, age in years and sex. The material from the prospective study consisted of cDNA or gDNA derived from T cells, B-cell-depleted T cells, or PBMCs. Subjects who had been exposed to COVID-19, were actively infected with it, or had recovered from it provided the deeply sampled blood TCRbeta repertoires that made up the dataset. Points the paper makes about the study in general: The quantity of clinical and demographic metadata differed by source and by participant and was supplied without curation.

At one collaborating source in Seattle, patients were enrolled during active infection and were followed longitudinally through the course of disease. Collaborating institutions collected whole blood in K2EDTA tubes following their own protocols. Collaborator samples were shipped for TCRbeta analysis as frozen whole blood, isolated PBMCs, or DNA extracted from either sample type. V was cut back by 5 bases and J by 2 bases, leaving a gap of 16 bases between them. Reading from cysteine to phenylalanine, the CDR3 counts 16 amino acids. Just CDR3 DNA is preserved here, 48 bases in frame from base 1. The germline V gene supplies CDR1 SGHTA and CDR2 FQGNSA. Concerning this clone: Which antigen it targets is not known. No qualities accompany the bases; no much larger clone lies one base away.

TCRbeta CDR3 regions were amplified from genomic DNA by means of the immunoSEQ Assay, a bias-controlled multiplex PCR. In the source study's methods: The number of nucleated cells in each sample was estimated by amplification of reference gene primers within the assay. To quantify the absolute abundance of each unique TCRbeta CDR3 rearrangement, sequence reads were collapsed and filtered. Productive Simpson clonality was computed per sample as the square root of Simpson's diversity index over productive rearrangements. In its TCRdb copy, this immuneACCESS table keeps in-frame sequences only and misses some clones. Where compared with another copy, unresolved V genes explain less than half of these, and the others have no known cause. V and J calls plus clone size are reproduced from that table; the DNA served to infer D and trimming. This sample has 300,000 to 350,000 clones in its table, and 87% of those were observed once. The ten largest clones take up around 10% of the sample.

The receptor's source is a young man with COVID-19, enrolled during active disease. The specimen was peripheral blood. Here the chain combines TRBV7-2 and TRBJ2-1; possibly the D gene is TRBD2, per 6 matching bases. The CDR3 loop reads CASSDLGRGTYNEQFF. The DNA is TGTGCCAGCAGCGACCTGGGGCGGGGAACCTACAATGAGCAGTTCTTC.